These 26 T cell receptor beta chains came from one sample sequenced in a study of spatial heterogeneity in lung cancer. Study outcomes and limitations: How many expanded intratumoral alpha and beta TCRs were present tracked the tumor mutation count, which was a count of nonsynonymous mutations.

As for time point: sample taken at primary tumor resection. No antigen has been identified for these receptors. TCRdb analysed the 5' RACE reads with MiXCR anew, one entry per CDR3 protein. The sample shows some 9,000 distinct CDR3 sequences, approximately 14% of them seen only once. The source material was lung tumor tissue, sampled at surgery. All receptors derive from a male donor with early-stage non-small cell lung cancer.

This clonotype came up many times. Because the library targeted alpha chains, this beta chain is an off-target read whose size means little. The chain is built from TRBV6-2 or TRBV6-3 and TRBJ2-3; 7 bases map to TRBD2. The CDR3 consists of 16 residues. The germline CDR1 and CDR2 sequences are MNHEY and SVGEGT. V lost 6 bases and J lost 4; bases outside the gene matches: 13. The DNA for the CDR3 is TGTGCCAGCAGGCCCGCCTGGACGGGAGGTTCAGATACGCAGTATTTT. Translating gives CASRPAWTGGSDTQYF.

In this sample, this clonotype turned up many times. Little can be read into the size of this beta chain, an off-target read in a library designed for alpha chains. The chain uses TRBV6-6 and TRBJ1-3; D might be TRBD1 (6 bases). V was clipped by 5 bases and J by 0 bases, with 11 bases between them. Per the germline V gene, CDR1 is MNHNY and CDR2 is SVGAGI (reference sequence). CDR3 length: 15 amino acids. As DNA, the CDR3 is TGTGCCAGCAGTAGAGGGGGAAACTCTGGAAACACCATATATTTT. Its translation: CASSRGGNSGNTIYF.

This clonotype came up many times. Since it is a stray read in a library aimed at alpha chains, this beta chain has a size that is not meaningful. The chain couples TRBV5-1 to TRBJ2-1, with 9 bases fitting TRBD2. Germline trimming cut 4 bases from V and 8 bases from J; bases unmatched to any gene: 13. The CDR3 length is 16 residues. Germline V gene lookup returns CDR1 SGHRS and CDR2 YFSETQ. This chain's CDR3 is CASSPGLAKRGDEQFF. The DNA of the CDR3 is TGCGCCAGCAGCCCGGGACTAGCAAAAAGGGGGGATGAGCAGTTCTTC.

The table lists this clonotype with many counts. This beta chain turned up in a library designed for alpha chains; as an off-target read, its abundance says little. The V call is TRBV7-6, the J call TRBJ2-7; D remains ambiguous. This CDR3 spans 14 amino acids. V lost 7 bases, J lost 6 bases, and 19 bases lay in between. Germline lookup yields CDR1 SGHVS and CDR2 FNYEAQ. The CDR3 DNA reads as TGTGCCAGCACGAGTGAGGTATCGGGCGGCGAGCAGTACTTC. It translates to CASTSEVSGGEQYF.

Sample share makes this clonotype large. This beta chain is a stray read from a library made for alpha chains; its abundance is not meaningful. The V call is TRBV12-3 or TRBV12-4, the J call TRBJ2-1, with unresolved D. The CDR3 is 11 amino acids. Trimming took 6 bases from V and 5 from J, leaving 5 bases between them. The CDR3 DNA reads as TGTGCCAGCAGCCCAGACAATGAGCAGTTCTTC. The encoded protein is CASSPDNEQFF.

Of note for this clonotype: A library made for alpha chains picked up this beta chain off target, so its size means little. The V call is TRBV20-1, the J call TRBJ1-1, with TRBD1 matching over 11 bases. V dropped 2 bases and J dropped 11; count of bases not matched to a gene: 10. Germline V gene lookup returns CDR1 DFQATT and CDR2 SNEGSKA (reference sequence). CDR3 length: 14 amino acids. The CDR3 reads CSARTPDRGQWAFF. The CDR3 DNA reads TGCAGTGCTAGAACCCCGGACAGGGGGCAGTGGGCTTTCTTT.

This clonotype was seen many times. Found in a library prepared for alpha chains, this beta chain is an off-target read, and its abundance has little meaning. The J gene is TRBJ2-3, the V gene TRBV5-1; D possibly matches TRBD1 or TRBD2 (6 bases each). The CDR3 has 16 amino acids. Germline V gene lookup returns CDR1 SGHRS and CDR2 YFSETQ. V lost 4 bases to trimming and J lost 2 bases, with 17 bases between them. CDR3: CASSPGADTNTDTQYF. The CDR3 DNA follows: TGCGCCAGCAGCCCGGGGGCGGACACCAACACAGATACGCAGTATTTT.

At least ten counts were recorded for this clonotype. This beta chain lies outside the target of a library built for alpha chains; its clone size means little. This sequence joins TRBV30 and TRBJ1-2, with 7 bases fitting TRBD1. Germline V gene sequence: CDR1 GTSNPN, CDR2 SVGIG (reference sequence). Trimming took 2 bases from V and 8 from J; bases not matched to a gene: 2. The CDR3 sequence is 11 residues long. The CDR3 loop is CAWSQGGGYTF. CDR3 sequence (DNA): TGTGCCTGGAGTCAGGGGGGAGGCTACACCTTC.

This clonotype has at least ten counts. The junction and the germline gene differ at one end; a read error may be behind it. This beta chain is a stray sequence in a library constructed for alpha chains; its clone size is not meaningful. The V gene is TRBV7-2, the J gene TRBJ2-7; 9 nucleotides line up with TRBD2. The CDR3 contains 16 residues. Germline V CDR1 and CDR2: SGHTA, FQGNSA. Here the CDR3 reads CASSFPQAGGYYKQYF. CDR3 sequence (DNA): TGTGCCAGCAGCTTCCCCCAAGCGGGAGGTTACTACAAGCAGTACTTC.

Concerning this clonotype itself: This beta chain is a stray sequence in a library constructed for alpha chains; its clone size is not meaningful. V usage is TRBV14 and J usage is TRBJ1-1; no firm D call. This CDR3 is built from 13 residues. Deletions cut 0 bases from V and 3 bases from J, with 5 bases between. Per the germline V gene, CDR1 is SGHDN and CDR2 is FVKESK. The CDR3 loop is CASSQDLDTEAFF. CDR3 bases: TGTGCCAGCAGCCAAGATCTAGACACTGAAGCTTTCTTT.

This clonotype was seen at least ten times. This beta chain is a stray sequence in a library constructed for alpha chains; its clone size is not meaningful. The CDR3 region is CSAMGQGAGEQYF. The CDR3 DNA reads TGCAGTGCTATGGGACAGGGGGCGGGGGAGCAGTACTTC. J is TRBJ2-7 and V is TRBV20-1, with 12 bases matching TRBD1. The CDR3 covers 13 residues. Germline assignment: CDR1 DFQATT and CDR2 SNEGSKA (reference sequence). V gave up 4 bases and J gave up 7 bases; unmatched junction bases: 5.

Notes on this clonotype: This beta chain lies outside the target of a library built for alpha chains; its clone size means little. This rearrangement joins TRBV5-1 to TRBJ2-3; D might be TRBD1 or TRBD2, each matching 5 bases. Trimming cost V 0 bases and J 5 bases, with 10 bases left between them. This CDR3 has 14 residues. In germline, CDR1 is SGHRS, CDR2 YFSETQ. DNA for the CDR3: TGCGCCAGCAGCTTGGCCGGGGCCATAGATACGCAGTATTTT. It codes for CASSLAGAIDTQYF.

This clonotype was seen repeatedly, ten times or more. A library made for alpha chains picked up this beta chain off target, so its size means little. This chain uses TRBV18 with TRBJ2-3; D call uncertain. The V end was cut by 3 bases, the J end by 0 bases, with 1 base between. The CDR3 sequence is 12 residues long. In germline, CDR1 is KGHSH, CDR2 LQKENI. The DNA of the CDR3 is TGTGCCAGCTCACCGAGCACAGATACGCAGTATTTT. Translating gives CASSPSTDTQYF.

This clonotype was counted ten times or more. This beta chain is off target for a library built for alpha chains, so its abundance means little. The rearrangement links TRBV6-6 to TRBJ1-3, with no clear D. CDR3 length: 16 residues. The V gene lost 6 bases and the J gene lost 0 bases, with 15 bases spanning the gap. Germline V gene data show CDR1 as MNHNY and CDR2 as SVGAGI (reference sequence). The CDR3 nucleotides read TGTGCCAGCAGAAAGAGGACGGAGAGCTCTGGAAACACCATATATTTT. This sequence encodes CASRKRTESSGNTIYF.

In this sample, this clonotype turned up many times. This beta chain turned up in a library designed for alpha chains; as an off-target read, its abundance says little. The chain uses TRBV7-9 and TRBJ1-1; 11 bases line up with TRBD1. Germline CDR1 and CDR2: SEHNR and FQNEAQ (reference sequence). The CDR3 runs 15 residues. V dropped 1 base and J dropped 3; count of bases not matched to a gene: 1. This CDR3 is CASSLGTGGYTEAFF. For the CDR3, the DNA is TGTGCCAGCAGCTTAGGGACAGGGGGCTACACTGAAGCTTTCTTT. Full variable domain (missing parts from reference TRBV7-9 and TRBJ1-1): DTGVSQNPRHKITKRGQNVTFRCDPISEHNRLYWYRQTLGQGPEFLTYFQNEAQLEKSRLLSDRFSAERPKGSFSTLEIQRTEQGDSAMYLCASSLGTGGYTEAFFGQGTRLTVV.

At least ten counts were recorded for this clonotype. This beta chain turned up in a library designed for alpha chains; as an off-target read, its abundance says little. The chain recombines TRBV27 with TRBJ2-7, with 9 bases lining up with TRBD2. The V gene end was trimmed by 3 bases and the J gene end by 2 bases; junction bases not matched to a gene: 2. CDR1 and CDR2 from the germline V gene are MNHEY and SMNVEV (reference sequence). The CDR3 has 14 residues. CDR3 in amino acids: CASSFLAGTYEQYF. CDR3 sequence (DNA): TGTGCCAGCAGTTTCCTAGCGGGAACCTACGAGCAGTACTTC.

This clonotype was observed at least ten times. This beta chain was picked up by a library intended for alpha chains and is off target, so its count carries little meaning. The genes are TRBV10-2 and TRBJ1-2, with a possible D match to TRBD1 (6 bases). The CDR3 has 16 amino acids. V dropped 0 bases and J dropped 8 bases, with 19 bases sitting between them. Germline V lookup: CDR1 WSHSY, CDR2 SAAADI. CDR3 DNA sequence: TGCGCCAGCAGTGAGTCGGGCGGGCGGGGGCGCGGAGGCTACACCTTC. This codes for CASSESGGRGRGGYTF.

About this clonotype itself: This beta chain slipped into a library made for alpha chains as a stray read, so its size is not meaningful. The chain recombines TRBV5-1 with TRBJ1-2; no firm D call. The CDR3 is 15 residues long. Germline CDR1 reads SGHRS; CDR2 reads YFSETQ. Trimming took 4 bases from V and 4 from J, leaving 17 bases between them. The CDR3 sequence: CASSPRGSDAYGYTF. In DNA form, the CDR3 reads TGCGCCAGCAGCCCAAGAGGGTCAGACGCCTATGGCTACACCTTC.

By sample fraction, this clonotype is medium-sized. This beta chain turned up in a library designed for alpha chains; as an off-target read, its abundance says little. This chain connects TRBV7-6 to TRBJ2-2; no clear D. Trimming shortened V by 8 bases and J by 3 bases, and 13 bases separated the two germline ends. CDR1 and CDR2 from the germline V gene are SGHVS and FNYEAQ. The CDR3 length is 14 residues. For the CDR3, the DNA is TGTGCCAGCCGCCGGACGACGGACACCGGGGAGCTGTTTTTT. It translates to CASRRTTDTGELFF.

A note on this clonotype: Little can be read into the size of this beta chain, an off-target read in a library designed for alpha chains. This chain links TRBV12-3 or TRBV12-4 with TRBJ1-5; 8 bases agree with TRBD1. This CDR3 spans 14 amino acids. V gave up 3 bases and J gave up 7 bases; unmatched junction bases: 5. CDR3 residues: CASSLTGAGQPQHF. CDR3 nucleotides: TGTGCCAGCAGTTTGACAGGGGCAGGCCAGCCCCAGCATTTT.

Comment on this clonotype: This beta chain lies outside the target of a library built for alpha chains; its clone size means little. The chain couples TRBV29-1 to TRBJ2-1, with unresolved D. This CDR3 spans 14 amino acids. Germline lookup yields CDR1 SQVTM and CDR2 ANQGSEA. V was pared by 4 bases and J by 7 bases, with 17 bases between. The CDR3 DNA sequence: TGCAGCGTTGGGGGTTTGGGATGGGGAAATGAGCAGTTCTTC. Translating gives CSVGGLGWGNEQFF.

On this clonotype itself: This beta chain is a stray sequence in a library constructed for alpha chains; its clone size is not meaningful. The rearrangement joins TRBV12-3 or TRBV12-4 to TRBJ1-5, with 9 bases fitting TRBD1. With 3 bases clipped from V and 4 bases from J, the junction kept 1 base outside the gene matches. CDR3 length equals 14 residues. The CDR3 reads CASSLTGGNQPQHF. The CDR3 DNA follows: TGTGCCAGCAGTTTGACAGGGGGAAATCAGCCCCAGCATTTT.

In its sample, this clonotype was seen many times. An end of the junction does not agree with germline; a read error may underlie this. In a library made to pick up alpha chains, this beta chain is a stray read with a size that means little. The chain uses TRBV7-7 and TRBJ2-5; D is unresolved. Looked up from germline, CDR1 is SSHAT and CDR2 is FNYEAQ (reference sequence). The length of the CDR3 is 14 residues. The CDR3 spells CASSLGRLQETQYF. For the CDR3, the DNA is TGTGCTAGCAGCTTAGGACGGCTGCAAGAGACCCAGTACTTC.

Remarks on this clonotype: This beta chain is a stray sequence in a library constructed for alpha chains; its clone size is not meaningful. The chain uses TRBV12-3 or TRBV12-4 and TRBJ2-3, with a tentative D call TRBD1 (5 bases). V lost 4 bases and J 6 bases, leaving 14 bases between the germline ends. The CDR3 extends over 14 amino acids. This CDR3 reads CASSSWGPPDTQYF. CDR3 DNA: TGTGCCAGCAGTTCATGGGGCCCTCCGGATACGCAGTATTTT.

By share, this clonotype counts as medium-sized. This beta chain is a stray sequence in a library constructed for alpha chains; its clone size is not meaningful. The chain recombines TRBV6-2 or TRBV6-3 with TRBJ2-7; D gene unclear. V was shortened by 5 bases and J by 5 bases, with 16 bases between the two germline ends. The germline V gene encodes CDR1 MNHEY and CDR2 SVGEGT. The CDR3 is made up of 14 amino acids. The CDR3 DNA is TGTGCCAGCAGTCCGTGGACGGCTGGCGACGAGCAGTACTTC. Its protein is CASSPWTAGDEQYF.

This clonotype was found many times. This beta chain appears as a stray read in a library generated for alpha chains; its size is not informative. The CDR3 spells CASSIGSYEQFF. The CDR3 region has the DNA TGTGCCAGCAGCATAGGGTCATATGAGCAGTTCTTC. This chain joins TRBV9 and TRBJ2-1; D gene uncertain. The germline CDR1 and CDR2 sequences are SGDLS and YYNGEE. Trimming removed 4 bases at V and 8 bases at J, with 10 bases between. This CDR3 region has 12 residues. The variable domain in full, completed from reference TRBV9 and TRBJ2-1, reads DSGVTQTPKHLITATGQRVTLRCSPRSGDLSVYWYQQSLDQGLQFLIQYYNGEERAKGNILERFSAQQFPDLHSELNLSSLELGDSALYFCASSIGSYEQFFGPGTRLTVL.